This T cell receptor (beta chain) was recorded in a study of shared clonotypes between healthy human individuals. Whole-study findings and limits: Sharing across four donors was highest in naive CD4 (around 5%) and lowest in memory CD8 (0.4%).

The V and J ends lost 5 bases and 9 bases, in that order; junction bases with no gene match: 10. Germline-derived CDR1 and CDR2 are LNHDA and SQIVND (reference sequence). This CDR3 contains 13 residues. Assay: immunoSEQ multiplex PCR; the TCRdb copy retains only in-frame clones and omits some. The repertoire holds roughly 1 million clones, with roughly 80% as singletons. Worth noting for this clone: Its specificity is not known.

Study donors comprised healthy, HIV-negative adults devoid of recent acute infection or vaccination. Sequenced material: memory CD4+ T cells sorted from blood. Specified subset: CD45RA-negative fraction. This clonotype was sampled from a man between 18 and 29 years old in good health. The chain carries TRBV19 and TRBJ2-7; 7 bases match TRBD1. CDR3 in DNA: TGTGCCAGTAGTTTCCCGGACAGGCGGGCGCAGTACTTC. Protein: CASSFPDRRAQYF. Looking up the rest from reference TRBV19 and TRBJ2-7 gives the full variable domain: DGGITQSPKYLFRKEGQNVTLSCEQNLNHDAMYWYRQDPGQGLRLIYYSQIVNDFQKGDIAEGYSVSREKKESFPLTVTSAQKNPTAFYLCASSFPDRRAQYFGPGTRLTVT.